This entry lists 17 T cell receptor beta chains sequenced from one sample in a study of control samples from healthy donors and cancer patients. This table comes from immunoSEQ multiplex PCR, and its TCRdb copy is limited to in-frame clones, with some not included. The sample has over 45,000 clones, roughly nine tenths seen once. Source material: PBMCs. Receptors were obtained from a man aged 30-40 years with colorectal cancer.

J is TRBJ2-4 and V is TRBV5-4; TRBD1 matches at 7 bases. After removal of 0 bases from V and 0 bases from J, the junction contained 3 bases not matched to a gene. The CDR3 loop spans 16 amino acids. Germline V CDR1 and CDR2: SGHNT, YYREEE (reference sequence). CDR3 DNA: TGTGCCAGCAGCTTGGGGGGACAGCTAGCCAAAAACATTCAGTACTTC. As protein: CASSLGGQLAKNIQYF.

The chain has TRBV6-2 or TRBV6-3 and TRBJ1-2; D is possibly TRBD1 (5 bases). The germline V gene has CDR1 MNHEY and CDR2 SVGEGT. The CDR3 totals 15 residues. The V end was cut by 4 bases, the J end by 0 bases, with 12 bases between. The CDR3 loop is CASSWGDLPNYGYTF. The CDR3 nucleotides are TGTGCCAGCAGTTGGGGGGACCTGCCTAACTATGGCTACACCTTC.

The chain links TRBV2 to TRBJ2-4, with 7 bases fitting TRBD1. J gave up 7 bases and V 6 bases, and 21 bases lay outside the gene matches. CDR1 SNHLY and CDR2 FYNNEI come from the germline V gene. The CDR3 runs 18 residues. The CDR3 sequence is CASSDLRQGHISGNIQYF. CDR3 bases: TGTGCCAGCAGCGACCTAAGACAGGGACACATTTCGGGGAACATTCAGTACTTC.

This sequence joins TRBV27 and TRBJ1-2; D is possibly TRBD1 (6 bases). CDR3 length: 13 amino acids. The V and J ends lost 10 bases and 5 bases respectively, with 17 bases between them. Germline V gene sequence: CDR1 MNHEY, CDR2 SMNVEV (reference sequence). The CDR3 DNA is TGTGCCACCTCCTACTCAGGGGAGTATGGCTACACCTTC. Its translation: CATSYSGEYGYTF.

This chain joins TRBV7-9 and TRBJ2-3; TRBD1 is a possible D gene (6 bases). Germline V gives CDR1 SEHNR, CDR2 FQNEAQ (reference sequence). CDR3 size: 16 residues. V gave up 5 bases and J gave up 0 bases, with 15 bases separating them. CDR3 region: CASSPRGGRSTDTQYF. The CDR3 nucleotides read TGTGCCAGCAGCCCTAGAGGGGGACGTAGCACAGATACGCAGTATTTT. Together with reference TRBV7-9 and TRBJ2-3, the CDR3 gives the full variable domain: DTGVSQNPRHKITKRGQNVTFRCDPISEHNRLYWYRQTLGQGPEFLTYFQNEAQLEKSRLLSDRFSAERPKGSFSTLEIQRTEQGDSAMYLCASSPRGGRSTDTQYFGPGTRLTVL.

The chain links TRBV5-1 to TRBJ2-5; D not resolved. The CDR3 is made up of 15 amino acids. The ends were cut back, 0 bases at V and 0 bases at J, with 9 bases in the middle. The V gene's germline CDR1 is SGHRS and CDR2 YFSETQ. The CDR3 bases are TGCGCCAGCAGCTTGGCCCCAGAGAACCAAGAGACCCAGTACTTC. This sequence encodes CASSLAPENQETQYF. Full variable domain (rest looked up from reference TRBV5-1 and TRBJ2-5): KAGVTQTPRYLIKTRGQQVTLSCSPISGHRSVSWYQQTPGQGLQFLFEYFSETQRNKGNFPGRFSGRQFSNSRSEMNVSTLELGDSALYLCASSLAPENQETQYFGPGTRLLVL.

J is TRBJ2-1 and V is TRBV27; D is unclear. V was trimmed by 2 bases and J by 0 bases, leaving 8 bases between them. The CDR3 totals 15 residues. Germline lookup yields CDR1 MNHEY and CDR2 SMNVEV (reference sequence). The CDR3 nucleotides are TGTGCCAGCAGTTTAAGTGGGCCCTCCTACAATGAGCAGTTCTTC. Translation gives CASSLSGPSYNEQFF.

This chain joins TRBV5-1 and TRBJ2-5; maybe TRBD2 (6 bases). V gave up 7 bases and J gave up 5 bases, with 18 bases separating them. The CDR3 consists of 14 residues. Germline CDR1 is SGHRS and CDR2 is YFSETQ. The CDR3 protein is CASSYAEGRETQYF. The CDR3 DNA is TGCGCCAGCTCTTACGCGGAGGGACGGGAGACCCAGTACTTC. Based on the CDR3 plus reference TRBV5-1 and TRBJ2-5, the full variable domain is KAGVTQTPRYLIKTRGQQVTLSCSPISGHRSVSWYQQTPGQGLQFLFEYFSETQRNKGNFPGRFSGRQFSNSRSEMNVSTLELGDSALYLCASSYAEGRETQYFGPGTRLLVL.

The chain joins TRBV12-3 or TRBV12-4 to TRBJ1-3; 7 bases align to TRBD1. The ends lost 10 bases at V and 4 bases at J; junction bases unmatched: 7. The CDR3 extends over 13 amino acids. In DNA, the CDR3 is TGTGCCACGGACAGGCCAACGGGAAACACCATATATTTT. It codes for CATDRPTGNTIYF.

The gene calls are TRBV28 and TRBJ2-3; D perhaps matches TRBD2 (6 bases). CDR1 and CDR2 from the germline V gene are MDHEN and SYDVKM. The V gene lost 5 bases and the J gene lost 2 bases, with 17 bases spanning the gap. The CDR3 spans 16 residues. DNA of the CDR3: TGTGCCAGCAGTAACGACCGGGACTCCTACACAGATACGCAGTATTTT. The encoded protein is CASSNDRDSYTDTQYF. The full variable domain, with the rest looked up from reference TRBV28 and TRBJ2-3, is DVKVTQSSRYLVKRTGEKVFLECVQDMDHENMFWYRQDPGLGLRLIYFSYDVKMKEKGDIPEGYSVSREKKERFSLILESASTNQTSMYLCASSNDRDSYTDTQYFGPGTRLTVL.

The CDR3 coding sequence is TGCGCCAGCAGCTTGGCGCAGAGCTCTGGAAACACCATATATTTT. Amino acids: CASSLAQSSGNTIYF. V is TRBV5-1 and J is TRBJ1-3; D remains ambiguous. V lost 0 bases and J lost 0, with 7 bases in between. The germline V gene has CDR1 SGHRS and CDR2 YFSETQ. There are 15 residues in the CDR3.

This chain links TRBV12-5 with TRBJ2-3; 8 nucleotides agree with TRBD2. V was clipped by 1 base and J by 1 base; unmatched bases: 13. The CDR3 totals 19 residues. The germline gives CDR1 LGHNT, CDR2 FRNRAP. The CDR3 sequence is CASGLEAGGLSFGTDTQYF. For the CDR3, the DNA is TGTGCTAGTGGTTTGGAGGCGGGGGGTCTTTCGTTTGGCACAGATACGCAGTATTTT.

This clone has just a few counts. The chain recombines TRBV15 with TRBJ2-6; weak D call: TRBD1 (5 bases). Trimming cost V 2 bases and J 4 bases, with 9 bases left between them. CDR1 is LNHNV, CDR2 YYDKDF, per germline (reference sequence). This CDR3 spans 15 amino acids. The CDR3 protein is CATSRTGPGANVLTF. As DNA, the CDR3 is TGTGCCACCAGCAGAACAGGTCCCGGGGCCAACGTCCTGACTTTC.

The chain uses TRBV19 and TRBJ1-5; no clear D gene. CDR1 is LNHDA and CDR2 is SQIVND in the germline V gene (reference sequence). V gave up 10 bases and J gave up 3 bases, with 16 bases separating them. The CDR3 is 14 amino acids. The CDR3 spells CATEDGVLNQPQHF. The CDR3 DNA follows: TGTGCCACCGAGGACGGTGTCCTCAATCAGCCCCAGCATTTT. The complete variable domain, with remaining parts taken from reference TRBV19 and TRBJ1-5, reads DGGITQSPKYLFRKEGQNVTLSCEQNLNHDAMYWYRQDPGQGLRLIYYSQIVNDFQKGDIAEGYSVSREKKESFPLTVTSAQKNPTAFYLCATEDGVLNQPQHFGDGTRLSIL.

J is TRBJ1-2 and V is TRBV5-1; 10 bases are a match to TRBD1. The CDR3 totals 14 residues. Germline CDR1 and CDR2: SGHRS and YFSETQ. V trimming: 4 bases; J trimming: 6 bases; junction bases outside the gene matches: 6. The CDR3 nucleotides read TGCGCCAGCAGCACGACAGGGGGCGCAAATGGCTACACCTTC. Its protein is CASSTTGGANGYTF.

The chain recombines TRBV19 with TRBJ1-1; D perhaps matches TRBD1 (6 bases). This CDR3 has 12 residues. Germline V gene data show CDR1 as LNHDA and CDR2 as SQIVND (reference sequence). V shed 5 bases and J shed 9 bases, with 13 bases lying between them. CDR3 amino acids: CASSPRTAKAFF. CDR3 in DNA: TGTGCCAGTAGTCCACGGACAGCGAAAGCTTTCTTT.

CDR3 sequence: CASTPRGLAGTIDTQYF. CDR3 nucleotides: TGCGCCAGTACCCCCAGGGGACTAGCGGGGACAATAGATACGCAGTATTTT. This sequence joins TRBV5-1 and TRBJ2-3; 13 bases map to TRBD2. This CDR3 has 17 amino acids. Germline V gene sequence: CDR1 SGHRS, CDR2 YFSETQ. The ends lost 8 bases at V and 5 bases at J; junction bases unmatched: 14.